These 30 T cell receptor beta chains came from one sample sequenced in a study of technical replicates of blood from several donors. Assay: immunoSEQ multiplex PCR; the TCRdb copy retains only in-frame clones and omits some. There are 70,000 to 95,000 clones in the sample; about 94% occur only once, and roughly 0.22% lies in the top ten. Sequenced input: T cells isolated from PBMCs. Receptors originate from a human donor in good health.

The genes are TRBV5-1 and TRBJ1-1; weak D call: TRBD1 (5 bases). CDR1 and CDR2 (germline): SGHRS, YFSETQ. V lost 2 bases to trimming and J lost 11 bases, with 10 bases between them. There are 11 residues in the CDR3. Written as DNA, the CDR3 is TGCGCCAGCAGCTTAGACCGACAGGCTTTCTTT. It encodes CASSLDRQAFF. Filled out from reference TRBV5-1 and TRBJ1-1, the complete variable domain reads KAGVTQTPRYLIKTRGQQVTLSCSPISGHRSVSWYQQTPGQGLQFLFEYFSETQRNKGNFPGRFSGRQFSNSRSEMNVSTLELGDSALYLCASSLDRQAFFGQGTRLTVV.

This clone has a single count. The chain has TRBV5-1 and TRBJ1-1; D is perhaps TRBD1 (6 bases). Trimming pared 4 bases from V and 0 bases from J, leaving 16 bases between. Germline CDR1 and CDR2: SGHRS and YFSETQ. This CDR3 spans 16 amino acids. The CDR3 protein is CASSHGQWAMNTEAFF. CDR3 in DNA: TGCGCCAGCAGCCACGGACAGTGGGCCATGAACACTGAAGCTTTCTTT.

The rearrangement uses TRBV4-1 and TRBJ2-5; D is unclear. Germline V gives CDR1 MGHRA, CDR2 YSYEKL. Trimming took off 1 base at V and 11 bases at J, with 20 bases between the two ends. CDR3 size: 15 residues. The CDR3 loop reads CASSQVLTYGDTQYF. The DNA of the CDR3 is TGCGCCAGCAGCCAAGTTCTAACCTACGGAGATACGCAGTACTTC.

The J gene is TRBJ2-7, the V gene TRBV19; possible D gene TRBD2, 5 bases. Germline-derived CDR1 and CDR2 are LNHDA and SQIVND (reference sequence). This CDR3 has 11 amino acids. Trimming took 6 bases from V and 2 from J, leaving 5 bases between them. Here the CDR3 reads CASSGAYEQYF. DNA for the CDR3: TGTGCCAGTAGCGGGGCCTACGAGCAGTACTTC.

The chain recombines TRBV7-6 with TRBJ1-1; 7 nucleotides align to TRBD1. Germline V gives CDR1 SGHVS, CDR2 FNYEAQ. The junction had 1 base not matched to a gene; V was cut back by 9 bases and J by 0 bases. The CDR3 loop spans 12 amino acids. The CDR3 DNA reads TGTGCCAGTGGACAGGTGAACACTGAAGCTTTCTTT. Its protein product is CASGQVNTEAFF. The whole variable domain, filled in from reference TRBV7-6 and TRBJ1-1, reads GAGVSQSPRYKVTKRGQDVALRCDPISGHVSLYWYRQALGQGPEFLTYFNYEAQQDKSGLPNDRFSAERPEGSISTLTIQRTEQRDSAMYRCASGQVNTEAFFGQGTRLTVV.

The CDR3 loop reads CASSQPYRRRSYNEQFF. The CDR3 DNA is TGCGCCAGCAGCCAGCCCTACAGGCGCCGCTCCTACAATGAGCAGTTCTTC. The V and J genes are TRBV4-1 and TRBJ2-1; the D gene is possibly TRBD1 (5 bases). The CDR3 spans 17 residues. Trimming shortened V by 3 bases and J by 0 bases, and 15 bases separated the two germline ends. Germline CDR1 and CDR2: MGHRA and YSYEKL.

V gene TRBV6-1 combines with J gene TRBJ1-3; 9 bases agree with TRBD1. The junction had 6 bases not matched to a gene; V was cut back by 7 bases and J by 5 bases. The CDR3 loop spans 14 amino acids. Germline assignment: CDR1 MNHNS and CDR2 SASEGT. In DNA form, the CDR3 reads TGTGCCAGCATAATCGGGACAGGGAGAAACACCATATATTTT. Protein: CASIIGTGRNTIYF.

The genes are TRBV23-1 and TRBJ2-5; 7 nucleotides match TRBD1. TRBV23-1 carries the ORF label, with uncertain function. The CDR3 sequence is 17 residues long. The trim removed 4 bases at V and 5 bases at J, leaving 16 bases unmatched. CDR3 nucleotides: TGCGCCAGCAGTCTCGGCCCGACAGGGCAAATATGGGAGACCCAGTACTTC. It specifies CASSLGPTGQIWETQYF.

This sequence joins TRBV19 and TRBJ2-6, with D perhaps TRBD1 (5 bases). Trimming stripped 4 bases from V and 0 bases from J, with 10 bases between. CDR3 length: 16 amino acids. Germline V gene sequence: CDR1 LNHDA, CDR2 SQIVND (reference sequence). The CDR3 DNA is TGTGCCAGTAGTAAGGACACGAACTCTGGGGCCAACGTCCTGACTTTC. Amino acids: CASSKDTNSGANVLTF.

This clone came up once. The J gene is TRBJ2-1, the V gene TRBV6-5, with TRBD2 matching over 10 bases. Germline CDR1 is MNHEY and CDR2 is SVGAGI. The CDR3 runs to 13 residues. V shed 6 bases and J 14 bases; nucleotides not matched to a gene: 10. CDR3 bases: TGTGCCAGCAGCGGGGGACTAGCGCGACATGAGTTCTTC. Residues: CASSGGLARHEFF.

The chain carries TRBV29-1 and TRBJ2-1; TRBD1 is a possible D gene (6 bases). Trimming removed 0 bases at V and 2 bases at J, with 23 bases between. The germline V gene encodes CDR1 SQVTM and CDR2 ANQGSEA. The CDR3 is 19 residues long. Written as DNA, the CDR3 is TGCAGCGTTGAAGAGGGGACACGTTTGGGGAGAGGGACCTACAATGAGCAGTTCTTC. Translated: CSVEEGTRLGRGTYNEQFF.

The rearrangement uses TRBV4-1 and TRBJ2-7; 7 positions agree with TRBD2. V dropped 0 bases and J dropped 2; count of bases not matched to a gene: 4. Per the germline V gene, CDR1 is MGHRA and CDR2 is YSYEKL. The CDR3 spans 15 residues. DNA for the CDR3: TGCGCCAGCAGCCAAGAGGCGGGAGCCCCCTACGAGCAGTACTTC. Its translation is CASSQEAGAPYEQYF.

The chain carries TRBV25-1 and TRBJ1-4, with TRBD1 as a possible D gene (6 bases). The CDR3 extends over 13 amino acids. The germline V and J ends were trimmed by 6 bases and 7 bases, with 12 bases remaining between them. Germline-derived CDR1 and CDR2 are MGHDK and SYGVNS. The CDR3 protein is CASRGRGGEKLFF. The CDR3 DNA sequence: TGTGCCAGCAGGGGCAGGGGTGGTGAAAAACTGTTTTTT. Drawing the rest from reference TRBV25-1 and TRBJ1-4, the complete variable domain is EADIYQTPRYLVIGTGKKITLECSQTMGHDKMYWYQQDPGMELHLIHYSYGVNSTEKGDLSSESTVSRIRTEHFPLTLESARPSHTSQYLCASRGRGGEKLFFGSGTQLSVL.

This clone was counted once. The chain links TRBV4-1 to TRBJ2-7; TRBD1 aligns across 9 bases. The trim removed 1 base at V and 2 bases at J, leaving 6 bases unmatched. Germline V gene sequence: CDR1 MGHRA, CDR2 YSYEKL. The CDR3 length is 16 residues. The CDR3 region has the DNA TGCGCCAGCAGCCAAGGCCAGGGACAGGGAACCTACGAGCAGTACTTC. Translating gives CASSQGQGQGTYEQYF.

This clone occurred a few times. This chain joins TRBV10-2 and TRBJ1-1; 7 nucleotides agree with TRBD1. The ends lost 3 bases at V and 4 bases at J; junction bases unmatched: 8. From germline, CDR1 is WSHSY and CDR2 SAAADI. The length of the CDR3 is 15 residues. The DNA for the CDR3 is TGCGCCAGCAGTGACCCCTACAGGGGACCCACTGAAGCTTTCTTT. Its protein product is CASSDPYRGPTEAFF.

The rearrangement joins TRBV18 to TRBJ2-3; 15 bases agree with TRBD2. The CDR3 sequence is 17 residues long. Trimming removed 3 bases from V and 3 bases from J; junction bases left unmatched: 4. CDR1 and CDR2 from the germline V gene are KGHSH and LQKENI. The CDR3 DNA is TGTGCCAGCTCACCTTTGGGACTAGCGGGAGGAACAGATACGCAGTATTTT. Its protein product is CASSPLGLAGGTDTQYF. Together with reference TRBV18 and TRBJ2-3, the CDR3 gives the full variable domain: NAGVMQNPRHLVRRRGQEARLRCSPMKGHSHVYWYRQLPEEGLKFMVYLQKENIIDESGMPKERFSAEFPKEGPSILRIQQVVRGDSAAYFCASSPLGLAGGTDTQYFGPGTRLTVL.

DNA for the CDR3: TGTGCCAGCAGCCCCCGGACAGGGGAGGGCGGCTACACCTTC. Protein: CASSPRTGEGGYTF. The chain has TRBV7-2 and TRBJ1-2; the match to TRBD1 covers 9 bases. This CDR3 has 14 residues. Germline assignment: CDR1 SGHTA and CDR2 FQGNSA. Trimming removed 5 bases from V and 8 bases from J; junction bases left unmatched: 9.

As to this clone: The junction differs from germline at one of its ends, possibly a read error. This chain connects TRBV9 to TRBJ1-3; D may be TRBD1 (5 bases). Germline V gene data show CDR1 as SGDLS and CDR2 as YYNGEE. The CDR3 totals 11 residues. CDR3 coding DNA: TGTGCCAGCAGCGTAGGGGGGGACCTGAATTTT. Translating gives CASSVGGDLNF.

The CDR3 reads CASRKGRQGADGYTF. CDR3 DNA: TGTGCCAGCAGGAAAGGGAGACAGGGGGCGGATGGCTACACCTTC. The V and J genes are TRBV6-5 and TRBJ1-2, with 10 nucleotides matching TRBD1. The CDR3 contains 15 residues. Germline trimming cut 6 bases from V and 6 bases from J; bases unmatched to any gene: 10. CDR1 and CDR2 (germline): MNHEY, SVGAGI.

The CDR3 DNA reads TGTGCCTGGAGTGTCGGAGGGGCTGGGGCCAACGTCCTGACTTTC. Its translation is CAWSVGGAGANVLTF. V and J are TRBV30 and TRBJ2-6; perhaps TRBD2 as D (6 bases). Germline CDR1 is GTSNPN and CDR2 is SVGIG (reference sequence). V was shortened by 0 bases and J by 2 bases, with 8 bases between the two germline ends. The CDR3 length is 15 residues.

The chain is built from TRBV4-1 and TRBJ2-7, with 10 bases identical to TRBD1. CDR3 length: 15 residues. Germline V CDR1 and CDR2: MGHRA, YSYEKL. V lost 4 bases and J lost 5; bases outside the gene matches: 8. CDR3 bases: TGCGCCAGCAGCCCCGAGCCGGGACAGGGGAACGAGCAGTACTTC. Its translation: CASSPEPGQGNEQYF.

The chain uses TRBV6-1 and TRBJ2-7; 8 bases are shared with TRBD2. Germline V gene lookup returns CDR1 MNHNS and CDR2 SASEGT. This CDR3 is 13 amino acids long. The trim removed 6 bases at V and 4 bases at J, leaving 5 bases unmatched. DNA of the CDR3: TGTGCCAGCAGAACTAGCGGAGTTTACGAGCAGTACTTC. It yields the protein CASRTSGVYEQYF.

The V gene is TRBV2, the J gene TRBJ1-1, with D possibly matching TRBD1 (5 bases). The germline V gene encodes CDR1 SNHLY and CDR2 FYNNEI. This CDR3 has 14 residues. V was shortened by 6 bases and J by 0 bases, with 11 bases between the two germline ends. CDR3 residues: CASRLQALNTEAFF. The CDR3 bases are TGTGCCAGCAGATTACAGGCCCTGAACACTGAAGCTTTCTTT.

This clone was seen just once. This sequence joins TRBV7-9 and TRBJ2-7, with 10 bases fitting TRBD1. Germline CDR1 and CDR2: SEHNR and FQNEAQ (reference sequence). CDR3 length equals 15 residues. J gave up 4 bases and V 4 bases, and 7 bases lay outside the gene matches. The chain's CDR3 is CASSYTRDRGYEQYF. DNA for the CDR3: TGTGCCAGCAGCTATACCCGGGACAGGGGATACGAGCAGTACTTC.

As regards this clone: The junction does not match germline at one end; this may be a read error. The rearrangement uses TRBV7-7 and TRBJ2-3; 10 bases match TRBD2. This CDR3 is 15 amino acids long. CDR1 and CDR2 from the germline V gene are SSHAT and FNYEAQ (reference sequence). The CDR3 spells CASSLGLAGTDTQYF. CDR3 coding DNA: TGTGCTAGCAGCCTTGGACTAGCGGGCACAGATACGCAGTATTTT.

The gene calls are TRBV7-8 and TRBJ1-5, with 9 bases matching TRBD1. With 2 bases clipped from V and 5 bases from J, the junction kept 7 bases outside the gene matches. Germline V gene lookup returns CDR1 SGHVS and CDR2 FQNEAQ. The CDR3 extends over 16 amino acids. CDR3 region: CASSLWGQGNHQPQHF. The CDR3 DNA follows: TGTGCCAGCAGCTTATGGGGACAGGGTAATCATCAGCCCCAGCATTTT.

The chain uses TRBV6-5 and TRBJ2-1; 10 bases align to TRBD1. Germline V lookup: CDR1 MNHEY, CDR2 SVGAGI. Germline trimming cut 6 bases from V and 4 bases from J; bases unmatched to any gene: 6. This CDR3 has 15 residues. DNA for the CDR3: TGTGCCAGCAGACCGGACAGGGGGATTTACAATGAGCAGTTCTTC. The encoded protein is CASRPDRGIYNEQFF.

The CDR3 sequence: CASSPPRRGRYNEQFF. Here the CDR3 DNA reads TGTGCCAGCAGCCCGCCGAGGCGGGGGCGTTACAATGAGCAGTTCTTC. The J gene is TRBJ2-1, the V gene TRBV5-4; perhaps TRBD2 as D (7 bases). The ends were cut back, 4 bases at V and 4 bases at J, with 18 bases in the middle. Germline CDR1 and CDR2: SGHNT and YYREEE (reference sequence). This CDR3 contains 16 residues.

The chain carries TRBV28 and TRBJ2-7; D is unresolved. There are 12 residues in the CDR3. V lost 2 bases and J 1 base, leaving 3 bases between the germline ends. Per the germline V gene, CDR1 is MDHEN and CDR2 is SYDVKM. CDR3 loop: CASSLTSYEQYF. The DNA for the CDR3 is TGTGCCAGCAGTTTAACTTCCTACGAGCAGTACTTC.

The chain carries TRBV5-1 and TRBJ1-1; D is possibly TRBD1 (6 bases). Germline CDR1 reads SGHRS; CDR2 reads YFSETQ. V lost 5 bases and J 2 bases, leaving 13 bases between the germline ends. The CDR3 is 14 amino acids. CDR3 bases: TGCGCCAGCAGTCGACAACAGGGTAACACTGAAGCTTTCTTT. This encodes CASSRQQGNTEAFF.